Listed below are T cell receptor beta chains from one sample, sequenced in a study of OX40 agonist ivuxolimab in advanced cancers. The data were produced by immunoSEQ multiplex PCR, yet TCRdb's version contains in-frame clones alone and is incomplete. The data contain under 20,000 clones, around 65% of them singletons. The sequences come from CD4+ or CD8+ T cells sorted from blood, collected in a trial of the OX40 agonist ivuxolimab. The receptors come from an adult with an advanced solid tumor such as melanoma, head and neck, liver or kidney cancer. CDR3s include the opening cysteine and the closing phenylalanine or tryptophan. The D gene is left open where the match is weak. Some rows mark clone size as missing; the rest say once, few, many or name a class of expanded clone.

d_gene: TRBD2; v_gene: TRBV5-1; abundance: few; j_gene: TRBJ2-1; CDR3aa: CASSLDGSGGADEQFF; CDR3nt: TGCGCCAGCAGCTTGGATGGTAGCGGGGGGGCTGATGAGCAGTTCTTC
d_gene: -; v_gene: TRBV4-3; abundance: medium-sized; j_gene: TRBJ1-3; CDR3aa: CASSPSGGSGNTIYF; CDR3nt: TGCGCCAGCAGTCCCAGCGGGGGGTCTGGAAACACCATATATTTT
d_gene: TRBD2; v_gene: TRBV9; abundance: once; j_gene: TRBJ2-5; CDR3aa: CASSVGGNSGGAQETQYF; CDR3nt: TGTGCCAGCAGCGTTGGAGGGAATAGCGGGGGGGCCCAAGAGACCCAGTACTTC
d_gene: TRBD2; v_gene: TRBV4-1; abundance: medium-sized; j_gene: TRBJ2-5; CDR3aa: CASSQASSGGAPQETQYF; CDR3nt: TGCGCCAGCAGCCAAGCCTCTAGCGGGGGGGCCCCGCAAGAGACCCAGTACTTC
d_gene: -; v_gene: TRBV27; abundance: few; j_gene: TRBJ2-1; CDR3aa: CASGLRGFHEQFF; CDR3nt: TGTGCCAGCGGTCTTAGGGGGTTCCATGAGCAGTTCTTC
d_gene: -; v_gene: TRBV29-1; abundance: medium-sized; j_gene: TRBJ1-5; CDR3aa: CSVEGYEAQPQHF; CDR3nt: TGCAGCGTTGAAGGGTACGAAGCTCAGCCCCAGCATTTT
d_gene: -; v_gene: TRBV9; abundance: -; j_gene: TRBJ1-6; CDR3aa: CASSVADKISYNSPLHF; CDR3nt: TGTGCCAGCAGCGTAGCCGACAAGATCTCCTATAATTCACCCCTCCACTTT
d_gene: -; v_gene: TRBV27; abundance: -; j_gene: TRBJ2-1; CDR3aa: CASRRGRGDEQFF; CDR3nt: TGTGCCAGCCGGCGGGGGCGAGGAGATGAGCAGTTCTTC
d_gene: -; v_gene: TRBV5-4; abundance: -; j_gene: TRBJ1-2; CDR3aa: CASSSERLQPNYGYTF; CDR3nt: TGTGCCAGCAGCTCGGAACGGTTACAACCTAACTATGGCTACACCTTC
d_gene: TRBD1; v_gene: TRBV7-6; abundance: few; j_gene: TRBJ2-5; CDR3aa: CASSTGTGQETQYF; CDR3nt: TGTGCCAGCAGCACCGGGACAGGGCAAGAGACCCAGTACTTC
d_gene: -; v_gene: TRBV5-6; abundance: -; j_gene: TRBJ1-1; CDR3aa: CASSQTDGTEAFF; CDR3nt: TGTGCCAGCAGCCAGACGGACGGCACTGAAGCTTTCTTT
d_gene: -; v_gene: TRBV4-1; abundance: once; j_gene: TRBJ1-2; CDR3aa: CASSQPPSRGYGYTF; CDR3nt: TGCGCCAGCAGCCAACCGCCCTCCCGGGGGTATGGCTACACCTTC
d_gene: TRBD2; v_gene: TRBV9; abundance: few; j_gene: TRBJ2-3; CDR3aa: CASSTTSGGALADTQYF; CDR3nt: TGTGCCAGCAGTACGACTAGCGGGGGGGCCTTGGCAGATACGCAGTATTTT
d_gene: TRBD2; v_gene: TRBV7-3; abundance: once; j_gene: TRBJ2-1; CDR3aa: CASSLLAGGPPSSYNEQFF; CDR3nt: TGTGCCAGCAGCTTATTAGCGGGGGGGCCTCCGAGCTCCTACAATGAGCAGTTCTTC
d_gene: -; v_gene: TRBV15; abundance: medium-sized; j_gene: TRBJ1-1; CDR3aa: CATSRGAKNTEAFF; CDR3nt: TGTGCCACCAGCAGAGGGGCGAAGAACACTGAAGCTTTCTTT
d_gene: TRBD2; v_gene: TRBV10-3; abundance: -; j_gene: TRBJ2-3; CDR3aa: CAISEYRGGLTDTQYF; CDR3nt: TGTGCCATCAGTGAGTACCGGGGGGGCCTCACAGATACGCAGTATTTT
d_gene: -; v_gene: TRBV27; abundance: -; j_gene: TRBJ2-5; CDR3aa: CASSLIGEETQYF; CDR3nt: TGTGCCAGCAGTTTAATAGGGGAAGAGACCCAGTACTTC
d_gene: TRBD2; v_gene: TRBV5-1; abundance: once; j_gene: TRBJ2-7; CDR3aa: CASSISGEPYEQYF; CDR3nt: TGCGCCAGCAGCATCAGCGGGGAACCCTACGAGCAGTACTTC
d_gene: TRBD1; v_gene: TRBV7-2; abundance: -; j_gene: TRBJ2-2; CDR3aa: CASSALTGLNTGELFF; CDR3nt: TGTGCCAGCAGCGCCCTGACAGGGTTGAACACCGGGGAGCTGTTTTTT
d_gene: TRBD2; v_gene: TRBV6-5; abundance: -; j_gene: TRBJ2-1; CDR3aa: CASSYLGLAGDEQFF; CDR3nt: TGTGCCAGCAGTTACTTGGGACTAGCGGGGGATGAGCAGTTCTTC
d_gene: -; v_gene: TRBV4-2; abundance: -; j_gene: TRBJ1-3; CDR3aa: CASSQEGLGNTIYF; CDR3nt: TGTGCCAGCAGCCAAGAGGGGTTAGGAAACACCATATATTTT
d_gene: TRBD2; v_gene: TRBV11-2; abundance: -; j_gene: TRBJ2-3; CDR3aa: CASIVAGRADTQYF; CDR3nt: TGTGCCAGCATCGTAGCGGGGAGGGCAGATACGCAGTATTTT
d_gene: -; v_gene: TRBV7-2; abundance: -; j_gene: TRBJ2-7; CDR3aa: CASSLEVVVSETYEQYF; CDR3nt: TGTGCCAGCAGCTTAGAGGTTGTCGTCAGCGAAACCTACGAGCAGTACTTC
d_gene: TRBD1; v_gene: TRBV5-4; abundance: -; j_gene: TRBJ2-7; CDR3aa: CASSLQGIHEQYF; CDR3nt: TGTGCCAGCAGCTTACAGGGGATCCACGAGCAGTACTTC
d_gene: TRBD2; v_gene: TRBV15; abundance: few; j_gene: TRBJ2-7; CDR3aa: CATSRGIGLAGASYEQYF; CDR3nt: TGTGCCACCAGCAGAGGCATCGGACTAGCGGGGGCGTCCTACGAGCAGTACTTC
d_gene: TRBD2; v_gene: TRBV4-2; abundance: -; j_gene: TRBJ2-2; CDR3aa: CASSQRQAGGTGELFF; CDR3nt: TGTGCCAGCAGCCAACGTCAGGCGGGGGGAACCGGGGAGCTGTTTTTT
d_gene: -; v_gene: TRBV15; abundance: -; j_gene: TRBJ2-2; CDR3aa: CATSPYRESGELFF; CDR3nt: TGTGCCACCAGCCCATACAGGGAATCCGGGGAGCTGTTTTTT
d_gene: TRBD2; v_gene: TRBV15; abundance: -; j_gene: TRBJ2-3; CDR3aa: CATSRGLAASTDTQYF; CDR3nt: TGTGCCACCAGCAGAGGCCTAGCGGCCAGCACAGATACGCAGTATTTT
d_gene: -; v_gene: TRBV5-8; abundance: -; j_gene: TRBJ1-2; CDR3aa: CASSLGGELLNGYTF; CDR3nt: TGTGCCAGCAGCTTGGGTGGGGAATTATTAAATGGCTACACCTTC
d_gene: -; v_gene: TRBV6-1; abundance: -; j_gene: TRBJ1-5; CDR3aa: CASTKGPGINQPQHF; CDR3nt: TGTGCCAGCACCAAAGGGCCGGGAATCAATCAGCCCCAGCATTTT
d_gene: TRBD2; v_gene: TRBV11-2; abundance: -; j_gene: TRBJ2-1; CDR3aa: CASSLGGGYNEQFF; CDR3nt: TGTGCCAGCAGCTTAGGCGGGGGGTACAATGAGCAGTTCTTC
d_gene: TRBD1; v_gene: TRBV7-9; abundance: -; j_gene: TRBJ1-2; CDR3aa: CASSLVTGGYGYTF; CDR3nt: TGTGCCAGCAGCTTAGTGACAGGGGGCTATGGCTACACCTTC
d_gene: -; v_gene: TRBV5-6; abundance: -; j_gene: TRBJ1-2; CDR3aa: CASSLWGWANYGYTF; CDR3nt: TGTGCCAGCAGCTTGTGGGGTTGGGCTAACTATGGCTACACCTTC
d_gene: TRBD2; v_gene: TRBV4-3; abundance: few; j_gene: TRBJ2-1; CDR3aa: CASSHFSGGHNNEQFF; CDR3nt: TGCGCCAGCAGCCATTTTAGCGGGGGGCATAACAATGAGCAGTTCTTC
d_gene: -; v_gene: TRBV21-1; abundance: few; j_gene: TRBJ2-1; CDR3aa: CASSLQRQGVNNEQFF; CDR3nt: TGTGCCAGCAGTTTACAAAGACAGGGGGTTAACAATGAGCAGTTCTTC
d_gene: -; v_gene: TRBV7-3; abundance: -; j_gene: TRBJ2-2; CDR3aa: CASKAREYTGELFF; CDR3nt: TGTGCCAGCAAGGCCCGGGAGTATACCGGGGAGCTGTTTTTT
d_gene: -; v_gene: TRBV27; abundance: medium-sized; j_gene: TRBJ1-1; CDR3aa: CASGKGIHTEAFF; CDR3nt: TGTGCCAGCGGGAAGGGCATTCACACTGAAGCTTTCTTT
d_gene: -; v_gene: TRBV28; abundance: -; j_gene: TRBJ1-5; CDR3aa: CASSWGRNQPQHF; CDR3nt: TGTGCCAGCAGTTGGGGGAGGAATCAGCCCCAGCATTTT
d_gene: -; v_gene: TRBV4-1; abundance: -; j_gene: TRBJ2-7; CDR3aa: CASSVRTSAGGSYEQYF; CDR3nt: TGCGCCAGCAGCGTCAGAACATCCGCAGGAGGGAGCTACGAGCAGTACTTC
d_gene: TRBD1; v_gene: TRBV28; abundance: once; j_gene: TRBJ1-4; CDR3aa: CASSQRQGGEKLFF; CDR3nt: TGTGCCAGCAGCCAAAGACAGGGGGGTGAAAAACTGTTTTTT
d_gene: -; v_gene: TRBV4-3; abundance: few; j_gene: TRBJ2-7; CDR3aa: CASSQETLSSYEQYF; CDR3nt: TGCGCCAGCAGCCAAGAGACTCTGAGCTCCTACGAGCAGTACTTC